These 15 T cell receptor beta chains came from one sample sequenced in a study of neurological immune-mediated disorders. Each CDR3 protein gets one entry after TCRdb re-called the 5' RACE reads with MiXCR. Among tens of thousands of distinct CDR3 sequences listed, about 25% were seen once. The sequenced sample was PBMCs. The receptors stem from a woman in her sixties or seventies in good health.

This clonotype was seen repeatedly, ten times or more. The genes are TRBV5-1 and TRBJ1-5; possibly TRBD1 for D (5 bases). The CDR3 extends over 13 amino acids. Trimming pared 4 bases from V and 1 base from J, leaving 6 bases between. Germline CDR1 reads SGHRS; CDR2 reads YFSETQ. The CDR3 coding sequence is TGCGCCAGCAGCCGGGACAGCAATCAGCCCCAGCATTTT. Protein product: CASSRDSNQPQHF.

This clonotype came up a few times. The chain combines TRBV25-1 with TRBJ2-7; D uncertain. The V end lost 7 bases, the J end lost 3 bases, and 7 bases lay between the germline ends. Germline-derived CDR1 and CDR2 are MGHDK and SYGVNS. This CDR3 is 11 amino acids long. The CDR3 loop is CASTRDYEQYF. CDR3 DNA sequence: TGTGCCAGCACAAGGGACTACGAGCAGTACTTC.

This clonotype was observed a few times. CDR3 DNA: TGTGCCATCTCATCCGTCTCAACTAATGAAAAACTGTTTTTT. This translates into CAISSVSTNEKLFF. The chain combines TRBV10-3 with TRBJ1-4, with D unclear. Trimming cost V 8 bases and J 0 bases, with 10 bases left between them. Germline V gene sequence: CDR1 ENHRY, CDR2 SYGVKD. There are 14 residues in the CDR3.

This clonotype was counted a few times. The chain recombines TRBV19 with TRBJ1-1; 10 nucleotides line up with TRBD1. Trimming took 4 bases from V and 4 from J; bases not matched to a gene: 12. Germline CDR1 LNHDA, CDR2 SQIVND (reference sequence). This CDR3 region has 17 residues. As DNA, the CDR3 is TGTGCCAGTAGTACCTCTGGGACAGGGGTTAGAATCACTGAAGCTTTCTTT. Translation gives CASSTSGTGVRITEAFF. The full variable domain, completed using reference TRBV19 and TRBJ1-1, is DGGITQSPKYLFRKEGQNVTLSCEQNLNHDAMYWYRQDPGQGLRLIYYSQIVNDFQKGDIAEGYSVSREKKESFPLTVTSAQKNPTAFYLCASSTSGTGVRITEAFFGQGTRLTVV.

This clonotype was counted at least ten times. The CDR3 bases are TGCGCCAGCAGCCCGGACGGGACAAGCTCCTACGAGCAGTACTTC. Protein sequence: CASSPDGTSSYEQYF. The V gene is TRBV5-1, the J gene TRBJ2-7; D possibly corresponds to TRBD1 (6 bases). The CDR3 has 15 residues. CDR1 is SGHRS and CDR2 is YFSETQ in the germline V gene. Trimming shortened V by 4 bases and J by 0 bases, and 14 bases separated the two germline ends.

This clonotype occurred many times. The chain is built from TRBV20-1 and TRBJ2-5; TRBD2 matches 11 bases. J was trimmed by 5 bases and V by 0 bases; bases with no gene match: 2. The CDR3 has 14 amino acids. The germline V gene encodes CDR1 DFQATT and CDR2 SNEGSKA (reference sequence). This chain's CDR3 is CSARDLAGGETQYF. The CDR3 DNA follows: TGCAGTGCTAGAGATCTAGCGGGAGGCGAGACCCAGTACTTC.

This clonotype appeared many times. This chain links TRBV5-1 with TRBJ2-7, with TRBD2 matching 9 bases. The germline gives CDR1 SGHRS, CDR2 YFSETQ. The CDR3 length is 14 residues. Trimming took 4 bases from V and 1 from J; bases not matched to a gene: 3. CDR3: CASSPGLASYEQYF. CDR3 coding DNA: TGCGCCAGCAGCCCGGGACTAGCATCCTACGAGCAGTACTTC.

As for this clonotype: A much larger clone differs by one base, so this may be a read error. The chain recombines TRBV18 with TRBJ2-3; a weak D match, TRBD2 (7 bases). V shed 3 bases and J shed 9 bases, with 22 bases lying between them. Germline assignment: CDR1 KGHSH and CDR2 LQKENI. The CDR3 loop spans 16 amino acids. The CDR3 DNA sequence: TGTGCCAGCTCACCGGACAGTCAAATCAGCGGGGCGACGCAGTATTTT. Protein sequence: CASSPDSQISGATQYF. Using reference TRBV18 and TRBJ2-3 for the parts outside the CDR3, the full variable domain is NAGVMQNPRHLVRRRGQEARLRCSPMKGHSHVYWYRQLPEEGLKFMVYLQKENIIDESGMPKERFSAEFPKEGPSILRIQQVVRGDSAAYFCASSPDSQISGATQYFGPGTRLTVL.

This clonotype was detected a few times. This chain joins TRBV5-6 and TRBJ2-2; TRBD1 aligns across 10 bases. The J segment lost 7 bases and the V segment lost 4 bases, leaving 7 bases of the junction unmatched. Germline CDR1 SGHDT, CDR2 YYEEEE. The CDR3 has 15 residues. The CDR3, as DNA: TGTGCCAGCAGCATCGGGACAGGGGTATTCGGGGAGCTGTTTTTT. This codes for CASSIGTGVFGELFF. Full variable domain (missing parts from reference TRBV5-6 and TRBJ2-2): DAGVTQSPTHLIKTRGQQVTLRCSPKSGHDTVSWYQQALGQGPQFIFQYYEEEERQRGNFPDRFSGHQFPNYSSELNVNALLLGDSALYLCASSIGTGVFGELFFGEGSRLTVL.

This clonotype was seen ten or more times. The V gene is TRBV10-3, the J gene TRBJ2-1, with TRBD2 matching over 8 bases. Germline assignment: CDR1 ENHRY and CDR2 SYGVKD. V shed 4 bases, J shed 0 bases, and the junction held 5 bases outside the gene matches. This CDR3 contains 16 residues. In nucleotides, the CDR3 is TGTGCCATCAGTGGACCCGCGGGGGGCTCCTACAATGAGCAGTTCTTC. Its protein product is CAISGPAGGSYNEQFF.

Comment on this clonotype: A clone one base away is much larger, so this may be a read error. The rearrangement uses TRBV6-2 or TRBV6-3 and TRBJ2-7; 9 nucleotides agree with TRBD1. The CDR3 is made up of 14 amino acids. Trimming at V came to 11 bases and at J to 3 bases, leaving 11 bases not matched to a gene. Per the germline V gene, CDR1 is MNHEY and CDR2 is SVGEGT. This CDR3 is CAAQDRGRYYEQYF. The CDR3 DNA is TGTGCCGCCCAGGACAGGGGACGCTACTACGAGCAGTACTTC.

This clonotype was seen ten or more times. One end of the junction varies from germline; a read error may be responsible. This chain links TRBV10-3 with TRBJ2-5, with D tentatively TRBD1 (6 bases). Germline CDR1 reads ENHRY; CDR2 reads SYGVKD. This CDR3 is 11 amino acids long. CDR3 protein: CAISESGTLNF. DNA for the CDR3: TGTGCCATCAGTGAGTCGGGGACACTCAACTTC.

This clonotype was seen repeatedly, ten times or more. V usage is TRBV7-2 and J usage is TRBJ2-3; 10 bases match TRBD2. Germline CDR1 SGHTA, CDR2 FQGNSA. The V gene end was trimmed by 3 bases and the J gene end by 6 bases; junction bases not matched to a gene: 12. This CDR3 has 17 amino acids. This CDR3 is CASSFRLAGLKSDTQYF. The CDR3 nucleotides read TGTGCCAGCAGCTTTCGACTAGCGGGCCTGAAGTCGGATACGCAGTATTTT.

This clonotype showed up many times. This sequence joins TRBV7-2 and TRBJ1-3; TRBD1 is a possible D gene (6 bases). V was cut by 7 bases and J by 4 bases, with 14 bases left in between. Germline loops: CDR1 SGHTA, CDR2 FQGNSA. This CDR3 spans 14 amino acids. The CDR3 loop is CASTSRGYGNTIYF. CDR3 coding DNA: TGTGCCAGCACCTCCAGGGGATACGGAAACACCATATATTTT.

J is TRBJ2-5 and V is TRBV20-1; D is possibly TRBD1 or TRBD2 (5 bases each). There are 13 residues in the CDR3. CDR1 DFQATT and CDR2 SNEGSKA come from the germline V gene (reference sequence). Trimming took off 4 bases at V and 9 bases at J, with 18 bases between the two ends. Written as DNA, the CDR3 is TGCAGTGCTACGAGGGGAGCTGGGGAGCCCCAGTACTTC. Amino acid sequence: CSATRGAGEPQYF.